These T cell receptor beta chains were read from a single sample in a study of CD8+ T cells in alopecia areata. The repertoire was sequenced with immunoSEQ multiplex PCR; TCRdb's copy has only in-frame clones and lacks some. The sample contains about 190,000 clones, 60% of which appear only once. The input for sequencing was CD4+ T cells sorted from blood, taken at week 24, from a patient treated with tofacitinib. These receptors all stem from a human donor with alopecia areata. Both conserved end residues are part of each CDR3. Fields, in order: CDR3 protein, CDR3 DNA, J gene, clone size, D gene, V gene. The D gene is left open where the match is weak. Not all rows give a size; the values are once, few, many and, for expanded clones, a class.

CDR3: CASSSKKQGAAQPQHF
DNA: TGTGCCAGCAGTAGCAAAAAACAGGGGGCGGCTCAGCCCCAGCATTTT
J: TRBJ1-5
size: NA
D: TRBD1
V: TRBV6-6

CDR3: CAIRGGIAGELFF
DNA: TGTGCCATCAGAGGGGGCATCGCCGGGGAGCTGTTTTTT
J: TRBJ2-2
size: few
D: TRBD1
V: TRBV10-3

CDR3: CASSLDRGVTDTQYF
DNA: TGTGCCAGCAGCTTAGATAGGGGAGTCACAGATACGCAGTATTTT
J: TRBJ2-3
size: few
D: NA
V: TRBV7-2

CDR3: CASSMQVPYEQYF
DNA: TGTGCCAGCAGTATGCAGGTCCCCTACGAGCAGTACTTC
J: TRBJ2-7
size: NA
D: NA
V: TRBV7-9

CDR3: CASSVDYGRSNTEAFF
DNA: TGCGCCAGCAGCGTAGACTACGGACGGAGCAACACTGAAGCTTTCTTT
J: TRBJ1-1
size: few
D: NA
V: TRBV4-3

CDR3: CATSRSRQGGSPLHF
DNA: TGTGCCACCAGCAGATCTCGACAGGGTGGATCACCCCTCCACTTT
J: TRBJ1-6
size: few
D: TRBD1
V: TRBV15

CDR3: CSVVPQGETQYF
DNA: TGCAGCGTTGTTCCCCAAGGCGAGACCCAGTACTTC
J: TRBJ2-5
size: few
D: NA
V: TRBV29-1

CDR3: CSARSSNQPQHF
DNA: TGCAGCGCCCGTAGTAGCAATCAGCCCCAGCATTTT
J: TRBJ1-5
size: NA
D: NA
V: TRBV29-1

CDR3: CASTKPGSHRYEQYF
DNA: TGTGCCAGCACCAAGCCGGGTAGCCATCGCTACGAGCAGTACTTC
J: TRBJ2-7
size: few
D: NA
V: TRBV6-1

CDR3: CAWLQGRNSPLHF
DNA: TGTGCCTGGCTACAGGGTAGGAACTCACCCCTCCACTTT
J: TRBJ1-6
size: NA
D: NA
V: TRBV30

CDR3: CASSQGPTLHF
DNA: TGTGCCAGCAGCCAGGGACCTACCCTCCACTTT
J: TRBJ1-6
size: NA
D: NA
V: TRBV14

CDR3: CASSPGEGTEAFF
DNA: TGTGCCAGCTCACCAGGAGAGGGGACTGAAGCTTTCTTT
J: TRBJ1-1
size: NA
D: NA
V: TRBV18

CDR3: CASGLALTGTGIYEQYF
DNA: TGTGCTAGTGGTTTGGCCCTGACTGGGACGGGGATATACGAGCAGTACTTC
J: TRBJ2-7
size: few
D: NA
V: TRBV12-5

CDR3: CAWSRGQGEQYF
DNA: TGTGCCTGGAGTAGGGGGCAAGGCGAGCAGTACTTC
J: TRBJ2-7
size: NA
D: TRBD1
V: TRBV30

CDR3: CASSGLDREGTEAFF
DNA: TGTGCCAGCAGCGGATTAGACAGGGAGGGGACTGAAGCTTTCTTT
J: TRBJ1-1
size: NA
D: TRBD1
V: TRBV5-6

CDR3: CASKISGNTIYF
DNA: TGTGCCAGCAAGATCTCTGGAAACACCATATATTTT
J: TRBJ1-3
size: NA
D: NA
V: TRBV2

CDR3: CASSFTGLEAFF
DNA: TGCGCCAGCAGCTTCACAGGGCTTGAAGCTTTCTTT
J: TRBJ1-1
size: NA
D: NA
V: TRBV5-1

CDR3: CASTRGGWNTEAFF
DNA: TGTGCCAGCACTCGCGGGGGCTGGAACACTGAAGCTTTCTTT
J: TRBJ1-1
size: NA
D: NA
V: TRBV2

CDR3: CASSLKIQETQYF
DNA: TGCGCCAGCAGCTTGAAGATTCAAGAGACCCAGTACTTC
J: TRBJ2-5
size: few
D: NA
V: TRBV5-1

CDR3: CASTEGVGSGYTF
DNA: TGTGCCAGCACTGAGGGGGTTGGGAGTGGCTACACCTTC
J: TRBJ1-2
size: NA
D: NA
V: TRBV6-5

CDR3: CASSLGNLDTQYF
DNA: TGCGCCAGCAGCTTGGGTAATCTAGATACGCAGTATTTT
J: TRBJ2-3
size: few
D: NA
V: TRBV5-1

CDR3: CSVGRQGRGETQYF
DNA: TGCAGCGTTGGTAGGCAGGGAAGGGGAGAGACCCAGTACTTC
J: TRBJ2-5
size: NA
D: NA
V: TRBV29-1

CDR3: CASSLTLGTGSYEQYF
DNA: TGTGCCAGCAGCTTGACCCTCGGGACAGGGTCCTACGAGCAGTACTTC
J: TRBJ2-7
size: few
D: TRBD1
V: TRBV5-6

CDR3: CASSLLPGLAGGQETQYF
DNA: TGTGCCAGCAGCCTGCTCCCGGGACTAGCGGGGGGTCAAGAGACCCAGTACTTC
J: TRBJ2-5
size: NA
D: TRBD2
V: TRBV7-2

CDR3: CASSLQIAGEQFF
DNA: TGTGCCAGCAGTCTGCAAATAGCGGGGGAGCAGTTCTTC
J: TRBJ2-1
size: few
D: TRBD2
V: TRBV6-6

CDR3: CAWSYGTGVYEQYF
DNA: TGTGCCTGGAGTTACGGGACAGGGGTCTACGAGCAGTACTTC
J: TRBJ2-7
size: NA
D: TRBD1
V: TRBV30

CDR3: CASNALSGTRGGTEAFF
DNA: TGTGCCAGCAACGCATTATCAGGGACGCGGGGGGGGACTGAAGCTTTCTTT
J: TRBJ1-1
size: few
D: NA
V: TRBV27

CDR3: CASSRSGGSIQYF
DNA: TGTGCCAGCAGCCGGTCTGGAGGGAGCATTCAGTACTTC
J: TRBJ2-4
size: NA
D: NA
V: TRBV7-3

CDR3: CASSEDWGGTQYF
DNA: TGTGCCAGCAGTGAGGATTGGGGTGGGACCCAGTACTTC
J: TRBJ2-5
size: NA
D: NA
V: TRBV6-5

CDR3: CASSLGSGAYGYTF
DNA: TGTGCCAGCAGCTTAGGGTCCGGCGCCTATGGCTACACCTTC
J: TRBJ1-2
size: NA
D: NA
V: TRBV7-9

CDR3: CASSFGQLNTEAFF
DNA: TGTGCCAGCAGCTTCGGACAATTGAACACTGAAGCTTTCTTT
J: TRBJ1-1
size: NA
D: NA
V: TRBV11-2

CDR3: CASSIDGLAGGITQYF
DNA: TGTGCCAGCAGCATCGACGGACTAGCGGGGGGGATTACGCAGTATTTT
J: TRBJ2-3
size: few
D: TRBD2
V: TRBV7-9

CDR3: CASSLGTGLSSSEKLFF
DNA: TGTGCCAGCAGCCTCGGGACAGGGCTTTCATCGTCTGAAAAACTGTTTTTT
J: TRBJ1-4
size: few
D: TRBD1
V: TRBV7-9

CDR3: CASSPSGSVGAGYTF
DNA: TGTGCCAGCAGCCCTTCGGGATCCGTTGGGGCTGGCTACACCTTC
J: TRBJ1-2
size: NA
D: NA
V: TRBV11-3

CDR3: CASSKGTGTGIF
DNA: TGTGCCAGTAGTAAAGGAACAGGGACCGGGATCTTT
J: TRBJ1-1
size: few
D: NA
V: TRBV19

CDR3: CSVLPGLGADTQYF
DNA: TGCAGCGTTCTGCCGGGACTAGGTGCAGATACGCAGTATTTT
J: TRBJ2-3
size: NA
D: TRBD2
V: TRBV29-1

CDR3: CASRRNTEAFF
DNA: TGTGCCAGCAGGAGGAACACTGAAGCTTTCTTT
J: TRBJ1-1
size: NA
D: NA
V: TRBV27

CDR3: CSVGGLGQGKLGEQYF
DNA: TGCAGCGTTGGAGGACTCGGACAGGGGAAATTGGGCGAGCAGTACTTC
J: TRBJ2-7
size: few
D: TRBD1
V: TRBV29-1

CDR3: CAWSRTGGPQHF
DNA: TGTGCCTGGAGTCGGACAGGTGGCCCCCAGCATTTT
J: TRBJ1-5
size: NA
D: TRBD1
V: TRBV30

CDR3: CSVGSGGGNQPQHF
DNA: TGCAGCGTTGGCTCAGGGGGAGGCAATCAGCCCCAGCATTTT
J: TRBJ1-5
size: few
D: TRBD1
V: TRBV29-1

CDR3: CATRPGPMEETQYF
DNA: TGTGCCACGCGCCCTGGGCCCATGGAAGAGACCCAGTACTTC
J: TRBJ2-5
size: few
D: NA
V: TRBV10-3

CDR3: CASRGLAGPTGELFF
DNA: TGTGCCAGCCGTGGACTAGCGGGGCCCACCGGGGAGCTGTTTTTT
J: TRBJ2-2
size: few
D: TRBD2
V: TRBV2

CDR3: CATSRELAYTTDTQYF
DNA: TGTGCCACCAGCAGAGAACTAGCGTATACCACAGATACGCAGTATTTT
J: TRBJ2-3
size: NA
D: TRBD2
V: TRBV15

CDR3: CASSSPGGNSPLHF
DNA: TGTGCCAGCAGTTCTCCAGGGGGAAATTCACCCCTCCACTTT
J: TRBJ1-6
size: few
D: TRBD1
V: TRBV28

CDR3: CSVGHNQETQYF
DNA: TGCAGCGTCGGTCACAACCAAGAGACCCAGTACTTC
J: TRBJ2-5
size: NA
D: NA
V: TRBV29-1

CDR3: CASSPPLGEAFF
DNA: TGTGCCAGCAGCCCCCCTTTGGGAGAAGCTTTCTTT
J: TRBJ1-1
size: NA
D: NA
V: TRBV25-1

CDR3: CAWSLPETQYF
DNA: TGTGCCTGGAGTCTCCCAGAGACCCAGTACTTC
J: TRBJ2-5
size: few
D: NA
V: TRBV30

CDR3: CATSSAGGRSQYF
DNA: TGTGCCACCAGCAGCGCGGGGGGCCGCTCGCAGTATTTT
J: TRBJ2-3
size: few
D: TRBD2
V: TRBV15

CDR3: CASKTGGNNEQFF
DNA: TGTGCCAGTAAGACGGGGGGTAACAATGAGCAGTTCTTC
J: TRBJ2-1
size: NA
D: TRBD2
V: TRBV19

CDR3: CASSEWRKSNQPQHF
DNA: TGTGCCAGCAGCGAGTGGCGTAAGAGCAATCAGCCCCAGCATTTT
J: TRBJ1-5
size: NA
D: NA
V: TRBV5-6